This T cell receptor (beta chain) was sequenced for a study of T cell repertoires in cytomegalovirus infection. The count of this clonotype is one. J gave up 4 bases and V 0 bases, and 7 bases lay outside the gene matches. Germline V gives CDR1 SGHVS, CDR2 FQNEAQ. CDR3 length equals 17 residues. MiXCR, applied by TCRdb to the reads, yields one record per CDR3 protein. The sample lists more than 150,000 distinct CDR3 sequences, about 15% occurring once. Sequencing input: CD8+ T cells from PBMCs. The TCR sequence derives from a human donor in good health (CMV status not recorded). Some clones in this sample may be carry-over from other donors' samples. This chain joins TRBV7-8 and TRBJ2-3; 10 bases line up with TRBD2. CDR3 region: CASSLALAGRIPDTQYF. In nucleotides, the CDR3 is TGTGCCAGCAGCTTAGCACTAGCGGGACGGATACCAGATACGCAGTATTTT.